Listed below are T cell receptor beta chains from one sample, sequenced in a study of Graves' ophthalmopathy and Graves' hyperthyroidism. TCRdb recomputed calls from the multiplex PCR reads with MiXCR, one row per CDR3 protein. The repertoire holds 650,000 to 900,000 distinct CDR3 sequences, with 40% as singletons. Sequenced input: peripheral blood. The receptors shown here come from an adult man with Graves' ophthalmopathy. Each CDR3 is given with its conserved first and last residue. The D gene is left open where the match is weak. Clone size is not always given. Where it is, it says once, few, many or a class for expanded clones.

d_gene,j_gene,len,abundance,v_gene,CDR3nt,CDR3aa
.,TRBJ2-5,12,.,TRBV25-1,TGTGCCAGCCGGCCCCTTGCTGAGACCCAGTACTTC,CASRPLAETQYF
.,TRBJ1-2,16,few,TRBV4-3,TGCGCCAGCAGCCGTGCGATGACAGCCTCTGCCTATGGCTACACCTTC,CASSRAMTASAYGYTF
.,TRBJ2-7,13,few,TRBV19,TGTGCCAGTAGTAGCGGGGAGCCCTACGAGCAGTACTTC,CASSSGEPYEQYF
TRBD1,TRBJ1-3,13,few,TRBV6-5,TGTGCCGGCTCTCGGACAGGGGGAAACACCATATATTTT,CAGSRTGGNTIYF
TRBD2,TRBJ2-5,17,.,TRBV7-3,TGTGCCAGCAGCCAAGATCTAGCGGGACCGTTCCAAGAGACCCAGTACTTC,CASSQDLAGPFQETQYF
.,TRBJ2-1,14,.,TRBV9,TGTGCCAGCAGCCCATCACCGAGGTCCGATGAGCAGTTCTTC,CASSPSPRSDEQFF
.,TRBJ1-1,13,.,TRBV5-6,TGTGCCAGCAGCTTGGGAATTGGGACTGAAGCTTTCTTT,CASSLGIGTEAFF
.,TRBJ1-4,12,many,TRBV19,TGTGCCAGTAGTATCGCGGCTGAAAAACTGTTTTTT,CASSIAAEKLFF
.,TRBJ1-4,14,.,TRBV12-3/TRBV12-4,TGTGCCAGCAGCCACGGCATCGCTAATGAAAAACTGTTTTTT,CASSHGIANEKLFF
.,TRBJ2-5,15,.,TRBV7-2,TGTGCCAGCAGCTTAATAAATGGGGTACAAGAGACCCAGTACTTC,CASSLINGVQETQYF
TRBD2,TRBJ2-3,16,.,TRBV24-1,TGTGCCACCAGTGACCTAGCGGGAGTTGGGGTAGATACGCAGTATTTT,CATSDLAGVGVDTQYF
TRBD1,TRBJ2-7,16,.,TRBV7-9,TGTGCCAGCAGCCCCCAGGGGGCGCGGAGAGAGGGCGAGCAGTACTTC,CASSPQGARREGEQYF
.,TRBJ1-5,12,many,TRBV19,TGTGCCAGTAGTACATACTACCGACAGCAGCATTTT,CASSTYYRQQHF
TRBD2,TRBJ2-5,15,.,TRBV7-3,TGTGCCAGCAGCACTTCGGGACTAGCGGAAGAGACCCAGTACTTC,CASSTSGLAEETQYF
TRBD2,TRBJ2-5,14,.,TRBV11-2,TGTGCCAGCAGCCCTCTGCGGGGGGGGGAGACCCAGTACTTC,CASSPLRGGETQYF
TRBD1,TRBJ2-5,15,.,TRBV28,TGTGCCAACAGCCGAACCGGGACAGCGGAAGAGACCCAGTACTTC,CANSRTGTAEETQYF
.,TRBJ2-7,13,.,TRBV20-1,TGCAGTGCTAGTTCAAGCTACCCCTACGAGCAGTACTTC,CSASSSYPYEQYF
TRBD1,TRBJ1-5,17,.,TRBV20-1,TGCAGTGCTAGAGATGGTACCCACAGGGGGCAGGGGCAGCCCCAGCATTTT,CSARDGTHRGQGQPQHF
TRBD1,TRBJ1-2,15,.,TRBV10-3,TGTGCCAGCAGTTATCCGGGACAGGTAGACTATGGCTACACCTTC,CASSYPGQVDYGYTF
.,TRBJ2-6,16,few,TRBV20-1,TGCAGTGCGATGCAGGGGTCCCCCTCTGGGGCCAACGTCCTGACTTTC,CSAMQGSPSGANVLTF
.,TRBJ2-6,13,.,TRBV10-3,TGTGCCAGCAGTTACTCAGTGGCCAACGTCCTGACTTTC,CASSYSVANVLTF
.,TRBJ2-1,13,.,TRBV7-9,TGTGCCAGCAGCATGGGACGTCATGGGGAGCAGTTCTTC,CASSMGRHGEQFF